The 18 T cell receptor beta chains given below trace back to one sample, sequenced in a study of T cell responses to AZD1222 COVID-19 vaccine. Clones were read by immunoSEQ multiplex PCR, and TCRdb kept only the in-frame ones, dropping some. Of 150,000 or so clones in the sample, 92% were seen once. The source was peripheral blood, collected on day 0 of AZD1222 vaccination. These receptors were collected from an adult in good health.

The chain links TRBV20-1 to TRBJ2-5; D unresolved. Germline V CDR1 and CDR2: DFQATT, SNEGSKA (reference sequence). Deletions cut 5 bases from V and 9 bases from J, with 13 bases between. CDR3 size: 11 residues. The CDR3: CSAPLSLAQYF. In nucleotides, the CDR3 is TGCAGTGCTCCTCTGAGTTTGGCCCAGTACTTC.

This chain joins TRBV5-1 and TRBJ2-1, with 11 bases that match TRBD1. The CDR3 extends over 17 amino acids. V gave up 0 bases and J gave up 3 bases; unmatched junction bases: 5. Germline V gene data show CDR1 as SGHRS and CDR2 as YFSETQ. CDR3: CASSLAPGTGGYNEQFF. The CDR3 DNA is TGCGCCAGCAGCTTGGCCCCAGGGACAGGGGGCTACAATGAGCAGTTCTTC.

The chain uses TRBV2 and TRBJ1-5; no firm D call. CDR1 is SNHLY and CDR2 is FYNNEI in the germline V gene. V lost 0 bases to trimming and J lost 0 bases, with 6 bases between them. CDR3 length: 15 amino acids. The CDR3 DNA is TGTGCCAGCAGTGAAGCGCTTTATAGCAATCAGCCCCAGCATTTT. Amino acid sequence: CASSEALYSNQPQHF.

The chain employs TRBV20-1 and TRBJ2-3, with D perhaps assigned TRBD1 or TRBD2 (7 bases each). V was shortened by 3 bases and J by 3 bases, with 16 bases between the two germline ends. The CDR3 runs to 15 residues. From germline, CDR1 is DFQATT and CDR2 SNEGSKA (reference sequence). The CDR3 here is CSASTGRGQTDTQYF. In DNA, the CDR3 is TGCAGTGCTAGTACGGGGAGGGGGCAGACAGATACGCAGTATTTT.

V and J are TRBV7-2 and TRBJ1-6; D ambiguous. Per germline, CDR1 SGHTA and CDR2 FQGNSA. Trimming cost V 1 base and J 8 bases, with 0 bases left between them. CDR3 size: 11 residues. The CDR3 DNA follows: TGTGCCAGCAGCTTAGATTCACCCCTCCACTTT. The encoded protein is CASSLDSPLHF.

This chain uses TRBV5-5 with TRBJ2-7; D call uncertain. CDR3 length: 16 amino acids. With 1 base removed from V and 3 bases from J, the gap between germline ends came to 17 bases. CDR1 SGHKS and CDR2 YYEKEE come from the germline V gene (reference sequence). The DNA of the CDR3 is TGTGCCAGCAGCTTGAGTTTGAGTCAGACTGTCTACGAGCAGTACTTC. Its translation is CASSLSLSQTVYEQYF.

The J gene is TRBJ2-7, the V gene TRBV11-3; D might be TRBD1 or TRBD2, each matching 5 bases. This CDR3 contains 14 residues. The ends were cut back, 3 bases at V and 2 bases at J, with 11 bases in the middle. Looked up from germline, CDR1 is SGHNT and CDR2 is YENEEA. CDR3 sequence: CASSFGQGPYEQYF. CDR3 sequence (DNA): TGTGCCAGCAGCTTCGGGCAGGGACCCTACGAGCAGTACTTC.

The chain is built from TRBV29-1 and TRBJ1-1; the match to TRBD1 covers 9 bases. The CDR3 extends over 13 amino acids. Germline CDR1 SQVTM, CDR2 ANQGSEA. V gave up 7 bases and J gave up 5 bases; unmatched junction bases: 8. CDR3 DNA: TGCAGCGCCCAAGACAGGGGGTGGACTGAAGCTTTCTTT. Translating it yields CSAQDRGWTEAFF.

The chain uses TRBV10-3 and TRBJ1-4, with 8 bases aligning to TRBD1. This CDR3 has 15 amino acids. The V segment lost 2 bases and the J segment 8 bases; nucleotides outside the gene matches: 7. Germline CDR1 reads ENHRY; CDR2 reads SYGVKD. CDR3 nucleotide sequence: TGTGCCATCAGTGAGGGAACAGGGGGGGGAGAAAAACTGTTTTTT. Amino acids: CAISEGTGGGEKLFF.

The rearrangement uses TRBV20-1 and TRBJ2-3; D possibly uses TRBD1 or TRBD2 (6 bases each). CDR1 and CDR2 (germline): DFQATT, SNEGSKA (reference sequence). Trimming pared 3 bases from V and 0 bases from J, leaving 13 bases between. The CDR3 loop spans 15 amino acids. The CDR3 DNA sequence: TGCAGTGCTAGTATCCCGGGGGCTAGCACAGATACGCAGTATTTT. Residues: CSASIPGASTDTQYF.

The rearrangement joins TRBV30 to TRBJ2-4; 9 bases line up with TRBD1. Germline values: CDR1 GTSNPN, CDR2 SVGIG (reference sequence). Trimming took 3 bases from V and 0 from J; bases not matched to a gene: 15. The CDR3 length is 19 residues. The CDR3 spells CAWRPTGGREYLAKNIQYF. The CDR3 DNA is TGTGCCTGGAGACCCACAGGGGGCCGAGAGTACCTAGCCAAAAACATTCAGTACTTC.

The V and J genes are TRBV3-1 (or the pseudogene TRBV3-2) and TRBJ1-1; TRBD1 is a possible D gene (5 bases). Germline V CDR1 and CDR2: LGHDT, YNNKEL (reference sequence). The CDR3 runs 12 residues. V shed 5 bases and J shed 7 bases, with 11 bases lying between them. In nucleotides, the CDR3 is TGTGCCAGCAGCAGGACACGAGATGAAGCTTTCTTT. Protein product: CASSRTRDEAFF.

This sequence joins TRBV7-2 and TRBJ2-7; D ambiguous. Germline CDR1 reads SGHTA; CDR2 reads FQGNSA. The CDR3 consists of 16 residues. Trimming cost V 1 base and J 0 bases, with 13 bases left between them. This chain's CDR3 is CASSLGGILGSYEQYF. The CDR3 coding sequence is TGTGCCAGCAGCTTAGGGGGTATCCTCGGCTCCTACGAGCAGTACTTC.

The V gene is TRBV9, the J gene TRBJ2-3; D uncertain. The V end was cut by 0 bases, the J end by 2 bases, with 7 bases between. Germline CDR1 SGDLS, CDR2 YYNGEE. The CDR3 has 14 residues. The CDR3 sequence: CASSVGVNTDTQYF. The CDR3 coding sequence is TGTGCCAGCAGCGTAGGAGTGAACACAGATACGCAGTATTTT.

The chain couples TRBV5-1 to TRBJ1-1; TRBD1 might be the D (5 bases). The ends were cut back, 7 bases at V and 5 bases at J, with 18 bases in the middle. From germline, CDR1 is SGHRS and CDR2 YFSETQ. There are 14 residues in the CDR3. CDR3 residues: CASAGTSGETEAFF. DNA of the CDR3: TGCGCCAGCGCGGGGACCTCGGGAGAAACTGAAGCTTTCTTT.

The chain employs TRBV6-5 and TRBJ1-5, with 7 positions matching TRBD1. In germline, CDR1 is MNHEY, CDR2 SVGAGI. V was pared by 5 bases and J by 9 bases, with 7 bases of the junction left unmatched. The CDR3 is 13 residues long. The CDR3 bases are TGTGCCAGCAGTCTACAGGGGTCAGGGCCCCAGCATTTT. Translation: CASSLQGSGPQHF.

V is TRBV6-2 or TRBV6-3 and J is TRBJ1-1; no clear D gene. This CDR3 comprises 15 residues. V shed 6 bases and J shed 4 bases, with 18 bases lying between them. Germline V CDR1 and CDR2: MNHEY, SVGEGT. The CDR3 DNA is TGTGCCAGCAGCCCCCATGCCCCGGAGGGCACTGAAGCTTTCTTT. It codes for CASSPHAPEGTEAFF.

CDR3 in amino acids: CSASIGDRGYEQYF. CDR3 nucleotides: TGCAGTGCGAGTATAGGGGACAGGGGCTACGAGCAGTACTTC. This rearrangement joins TRBV20-1 to TRBJ2-7; 10 nucleotides agree with TRBD1. The junction had 8 bases not matched to a gene; V was cut back by 6 bases and J by 3 bases. Germline values: CDR1 DFQATT, CDR2 SNEGSKA (reference sequence). The CDR3 length is 14 residues.